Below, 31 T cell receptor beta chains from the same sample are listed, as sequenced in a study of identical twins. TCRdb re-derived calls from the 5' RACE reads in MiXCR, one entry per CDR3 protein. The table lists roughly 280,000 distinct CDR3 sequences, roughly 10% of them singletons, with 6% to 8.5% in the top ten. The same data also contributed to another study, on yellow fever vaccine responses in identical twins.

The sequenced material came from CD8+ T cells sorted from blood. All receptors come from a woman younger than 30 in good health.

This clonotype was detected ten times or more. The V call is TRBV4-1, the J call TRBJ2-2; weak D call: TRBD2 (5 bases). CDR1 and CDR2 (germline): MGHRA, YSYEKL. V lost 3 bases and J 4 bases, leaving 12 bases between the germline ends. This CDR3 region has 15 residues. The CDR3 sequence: CASSQGEGGTGELFF. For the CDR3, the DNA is TGCGCCAGCAGCCAGGGCGAGGGCGGCACCGGGGAGCTGTTTTTT.

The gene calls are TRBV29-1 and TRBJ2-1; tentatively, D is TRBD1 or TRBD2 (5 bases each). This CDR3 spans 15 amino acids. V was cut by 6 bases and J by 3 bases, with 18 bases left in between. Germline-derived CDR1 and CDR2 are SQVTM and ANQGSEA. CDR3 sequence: CSVAGTGRGYNEQFF. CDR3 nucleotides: TGCAGCGTCGCCGGAACGGGACGGGGCTACAATGAGCAGTTCTTC.

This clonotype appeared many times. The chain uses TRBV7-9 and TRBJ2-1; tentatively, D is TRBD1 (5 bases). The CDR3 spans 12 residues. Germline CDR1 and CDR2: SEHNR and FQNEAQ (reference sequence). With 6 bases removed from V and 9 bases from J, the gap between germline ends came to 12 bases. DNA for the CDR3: TGTGCCAGCAGACAAACAGGATCTGAGCAGTTCTTC. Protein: CASRQTGSEQFF.

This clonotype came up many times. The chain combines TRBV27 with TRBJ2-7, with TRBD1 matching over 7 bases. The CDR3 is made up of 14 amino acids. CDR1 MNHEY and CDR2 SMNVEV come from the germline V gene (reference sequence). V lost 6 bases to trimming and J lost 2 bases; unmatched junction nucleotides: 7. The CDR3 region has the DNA TGTGCCAGCAGACCAGGGACAGCACCCTACGAGCAGTACTTC. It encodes CASRPGTAPYEQYF.

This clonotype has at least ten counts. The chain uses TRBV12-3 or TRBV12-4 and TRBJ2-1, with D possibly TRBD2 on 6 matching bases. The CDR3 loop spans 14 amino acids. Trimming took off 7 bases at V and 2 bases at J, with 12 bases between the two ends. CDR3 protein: CASISGRTYNEQFF. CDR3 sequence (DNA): TGTGCCAGCATCTCCGGGAGAACCTACAATGAGCAGTTCTTC.

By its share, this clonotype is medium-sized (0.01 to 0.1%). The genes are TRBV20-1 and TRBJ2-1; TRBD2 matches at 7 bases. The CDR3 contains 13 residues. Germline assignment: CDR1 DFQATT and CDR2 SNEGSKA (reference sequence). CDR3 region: CRGAGTAYNEQFF. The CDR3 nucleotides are TGCAGGGGAGCGGGGACTGCCTACAATGAGCAGTTCTTC.

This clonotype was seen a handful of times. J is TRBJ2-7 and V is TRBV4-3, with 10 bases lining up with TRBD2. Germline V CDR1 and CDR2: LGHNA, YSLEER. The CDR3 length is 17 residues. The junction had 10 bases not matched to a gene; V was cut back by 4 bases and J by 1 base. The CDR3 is CASSPGVSGRWSYEQYF. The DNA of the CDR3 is TGCGCCAGCAGCCCTGGGGTTAGCGGGAGGTGGTCCTACGAGCAGTACTTC.

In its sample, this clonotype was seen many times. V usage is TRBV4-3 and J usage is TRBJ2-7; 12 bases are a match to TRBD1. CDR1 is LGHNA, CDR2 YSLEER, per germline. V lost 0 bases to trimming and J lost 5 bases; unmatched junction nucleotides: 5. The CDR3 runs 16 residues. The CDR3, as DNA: TGCGCCAGCAGCCAAGAAGCAGGGACAGGGGGCCACGAGCAGTACTTC. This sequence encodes CASSQEAGTGGHEQYF.

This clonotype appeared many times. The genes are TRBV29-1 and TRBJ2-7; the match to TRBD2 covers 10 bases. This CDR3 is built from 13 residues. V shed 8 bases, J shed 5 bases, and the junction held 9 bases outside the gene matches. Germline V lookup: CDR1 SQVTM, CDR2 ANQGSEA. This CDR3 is CSIRLAGYHEQYF. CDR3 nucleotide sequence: TGCAGCATCCGACTAGCGGGTTACCACGAGCAGTACTTC.

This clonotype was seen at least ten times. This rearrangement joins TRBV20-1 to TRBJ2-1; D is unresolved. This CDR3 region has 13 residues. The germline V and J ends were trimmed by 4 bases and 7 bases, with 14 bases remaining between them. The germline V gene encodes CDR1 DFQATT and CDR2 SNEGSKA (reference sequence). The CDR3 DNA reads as TGCAGTGCTACGGCTCGTGAAAAGAATGAGCAGTTCTTC. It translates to CSATAREKNEQFF.

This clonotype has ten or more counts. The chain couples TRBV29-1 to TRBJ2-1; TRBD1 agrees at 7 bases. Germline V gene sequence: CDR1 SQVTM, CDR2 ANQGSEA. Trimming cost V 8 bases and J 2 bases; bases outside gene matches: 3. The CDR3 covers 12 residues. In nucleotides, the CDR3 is TGCAGCTGGACAGGACCCTACAATGAGCAGTTCTTC. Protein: CSWTGPYNEQFF.

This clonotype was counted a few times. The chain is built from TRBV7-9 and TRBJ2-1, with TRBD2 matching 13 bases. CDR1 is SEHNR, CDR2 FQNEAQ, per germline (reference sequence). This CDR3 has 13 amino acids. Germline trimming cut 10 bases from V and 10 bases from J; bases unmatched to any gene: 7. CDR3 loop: CATLTSGGREQFF. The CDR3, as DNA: TGTGCCACCCTGACTAGCGGGGGGCGCGAGCAGTTCTTC.

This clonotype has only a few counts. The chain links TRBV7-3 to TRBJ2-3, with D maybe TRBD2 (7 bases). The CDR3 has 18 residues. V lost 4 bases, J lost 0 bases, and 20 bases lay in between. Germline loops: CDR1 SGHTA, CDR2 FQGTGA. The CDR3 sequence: CASSSTDSGATSTDTQYF. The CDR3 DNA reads TGTGCCAGCAGCTCTACGGACAGCGGGGCCACTAGCACAGATACGCAGTATTTT.

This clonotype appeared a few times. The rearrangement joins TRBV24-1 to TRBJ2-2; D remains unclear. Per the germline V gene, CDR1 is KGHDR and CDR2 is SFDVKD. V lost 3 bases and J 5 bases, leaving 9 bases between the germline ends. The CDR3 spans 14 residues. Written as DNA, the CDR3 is TGTGCCACCAGTGATACCCCCCAGACCGGGGAGCTGTTTTTT. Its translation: CATSDTPQTGELFF.

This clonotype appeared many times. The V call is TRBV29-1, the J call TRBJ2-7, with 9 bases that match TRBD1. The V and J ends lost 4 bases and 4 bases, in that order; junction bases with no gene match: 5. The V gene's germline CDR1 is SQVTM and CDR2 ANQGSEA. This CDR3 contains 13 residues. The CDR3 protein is CSVVTGGGYEQYF. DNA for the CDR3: TGCAGCGTTGTAACAGGGGGCGGTTACGAGCAGTACTTC.

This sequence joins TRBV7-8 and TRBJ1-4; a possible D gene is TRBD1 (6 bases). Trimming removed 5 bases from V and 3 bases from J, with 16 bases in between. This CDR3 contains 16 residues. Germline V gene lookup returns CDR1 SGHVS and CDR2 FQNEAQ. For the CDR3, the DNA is TGTGCCAGCAGCGACCCCACAGGGCGCCCTAATGAAAAACTGTTTTTT. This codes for CASSDPTGRPNEKLFF.

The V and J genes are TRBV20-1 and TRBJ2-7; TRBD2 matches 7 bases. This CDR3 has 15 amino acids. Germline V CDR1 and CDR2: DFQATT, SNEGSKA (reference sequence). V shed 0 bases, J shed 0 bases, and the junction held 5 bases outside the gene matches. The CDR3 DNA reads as TGCAGTGCTAGAGATCTGCGGGGGAGCTCCTACGAGCAGTACTTC. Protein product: CSARDLRGSSYEQYF.

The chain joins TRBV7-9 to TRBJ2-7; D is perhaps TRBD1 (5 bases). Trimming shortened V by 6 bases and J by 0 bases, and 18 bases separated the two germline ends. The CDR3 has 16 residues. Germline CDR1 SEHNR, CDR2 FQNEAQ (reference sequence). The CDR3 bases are TGTGCCAGCAGTTATACCACAGGCCTCGTCTCCTACGAGCAGTACTTC. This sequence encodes CASSYTTGLVSYEQYF. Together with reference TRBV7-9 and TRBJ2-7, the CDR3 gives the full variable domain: DTGVSQNPRHKITKRGQNVTFRCDPISEHNRLYWYRQTLGQGPEFLTYFQNEAQLEKSRLLSDRFSAERPKGSFSTLEIQRTEQGDSAMYLCASSYTTGLVSYEQYFGPGTRLTVT.

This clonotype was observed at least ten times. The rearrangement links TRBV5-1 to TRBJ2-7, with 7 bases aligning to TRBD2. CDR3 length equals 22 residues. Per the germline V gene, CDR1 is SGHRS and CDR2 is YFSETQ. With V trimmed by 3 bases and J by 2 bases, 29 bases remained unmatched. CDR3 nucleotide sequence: TGCGCCAGCAGCTCCGGAGGCAGCGGGGTAGACCTTATAGACCCCTGGGCCTACGAGCAGTACTTC. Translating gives CASSSGGSGVDLIDPWAYEQYF. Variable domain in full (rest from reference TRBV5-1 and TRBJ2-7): KAGVTQTPRYLIKTRGQQVTLSCSPISGHRSVSWYQQTPGQGLQFLFEYFSETQRNKGNFPGRFSGRQFSNSRSEMNVSTLELGDSALYLCASSSGGSGVDLIDPWAYEQYFGPGTRLTVT.

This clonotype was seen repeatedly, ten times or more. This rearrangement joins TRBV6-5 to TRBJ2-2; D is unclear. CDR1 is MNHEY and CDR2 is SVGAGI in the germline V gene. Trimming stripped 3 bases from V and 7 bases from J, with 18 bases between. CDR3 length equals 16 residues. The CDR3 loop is CASSYSRRVWNGELFF. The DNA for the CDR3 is TGTGCCAGCAGTTATTCCCGTAGGGTCTGGAACGGGGAGCTGTTTTTT.

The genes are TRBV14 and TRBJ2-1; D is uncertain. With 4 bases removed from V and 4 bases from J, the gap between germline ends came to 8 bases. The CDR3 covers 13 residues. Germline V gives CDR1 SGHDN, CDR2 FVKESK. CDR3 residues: CASSPFPYNEQFF. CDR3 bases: TGTGCCAGCAGCCCATTCCCATACAATGAGCAGTTCTTC.

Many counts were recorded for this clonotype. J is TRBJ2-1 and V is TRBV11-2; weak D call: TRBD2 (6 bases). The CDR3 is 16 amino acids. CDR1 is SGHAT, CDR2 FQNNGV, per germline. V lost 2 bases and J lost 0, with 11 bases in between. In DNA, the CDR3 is TGTGCCAGCAGCTTATTTAGCGGAAGCTCCTACAATGAGCAGTTCTTC. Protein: CASSLFSGSSYNEQFF.

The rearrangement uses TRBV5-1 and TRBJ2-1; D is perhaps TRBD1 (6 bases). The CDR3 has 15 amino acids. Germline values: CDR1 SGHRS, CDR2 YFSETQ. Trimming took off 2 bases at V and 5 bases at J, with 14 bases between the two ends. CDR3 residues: CASSLLGHSNNEQFF. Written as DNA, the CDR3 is TGCGCCAGCAGCTTACTGGGACATTCCAACAATGAGCAGTTCTTC.

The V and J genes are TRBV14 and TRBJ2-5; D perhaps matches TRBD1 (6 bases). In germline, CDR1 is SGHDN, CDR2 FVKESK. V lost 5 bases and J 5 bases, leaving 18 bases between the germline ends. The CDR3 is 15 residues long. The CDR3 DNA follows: TGTGCCAGCAGCTCCACCCGGACAGATCGGGAGACCCAGTACTTC. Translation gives CASSSTRTDRETQYF.

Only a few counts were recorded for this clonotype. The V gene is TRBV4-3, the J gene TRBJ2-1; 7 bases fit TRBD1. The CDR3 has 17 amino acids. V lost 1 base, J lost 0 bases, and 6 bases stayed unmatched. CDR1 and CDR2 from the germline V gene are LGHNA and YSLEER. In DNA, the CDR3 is TGCGCCAGCAGCCAAGCGTTCGACAGGGACTCCTACAATGAGCAGTTCTTC. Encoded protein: CASSQAFDRDSYNEQFF.

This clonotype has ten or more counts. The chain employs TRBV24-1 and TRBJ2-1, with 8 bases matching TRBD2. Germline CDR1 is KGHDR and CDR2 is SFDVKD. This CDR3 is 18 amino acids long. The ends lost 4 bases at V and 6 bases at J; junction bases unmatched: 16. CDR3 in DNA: TGTGCCACCAGTGACCCCGGGCGACTAGCGTACACTGGCAATGAGCAGTTCTTC. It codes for CATSDPGRLAYTGNEQFF.

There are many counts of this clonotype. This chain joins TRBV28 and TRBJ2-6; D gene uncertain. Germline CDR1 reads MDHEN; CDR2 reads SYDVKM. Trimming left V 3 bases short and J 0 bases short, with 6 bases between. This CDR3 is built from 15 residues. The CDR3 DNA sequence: TGTGCCAGCAGTTTGAGGCTCTCTGGGGCCAACGTCCTGACTTTC. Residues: CASSLRLSGANVLTF.

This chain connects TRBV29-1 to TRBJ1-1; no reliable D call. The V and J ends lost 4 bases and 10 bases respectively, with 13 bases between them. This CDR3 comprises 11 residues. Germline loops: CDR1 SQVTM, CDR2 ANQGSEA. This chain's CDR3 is CSVARARGAFF. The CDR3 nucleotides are TGCAGCGTTGCGAGGGCGCGCGGAGCTTTCTTT.

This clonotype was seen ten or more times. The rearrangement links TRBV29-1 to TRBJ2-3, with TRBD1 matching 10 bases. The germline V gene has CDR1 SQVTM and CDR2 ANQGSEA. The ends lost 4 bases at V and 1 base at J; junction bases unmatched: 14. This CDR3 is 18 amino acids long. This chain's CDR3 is CSVGKLWTGGEGTDTQYF. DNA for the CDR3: TGCAGCGTTGGAAAACTCTGGACAGGGGGAGAGGGCACAGATACGCAGTATTTT.

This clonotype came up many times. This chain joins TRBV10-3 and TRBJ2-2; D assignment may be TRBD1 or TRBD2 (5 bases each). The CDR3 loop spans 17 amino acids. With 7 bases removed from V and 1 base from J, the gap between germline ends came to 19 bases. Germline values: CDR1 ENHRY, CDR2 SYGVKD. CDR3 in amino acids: CAITSQGDGLNTGELFF. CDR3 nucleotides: TGTGCCATCACCTCCCAAGGGGACGGCCTGAACACCGGGGAGCTGTTTTTT.

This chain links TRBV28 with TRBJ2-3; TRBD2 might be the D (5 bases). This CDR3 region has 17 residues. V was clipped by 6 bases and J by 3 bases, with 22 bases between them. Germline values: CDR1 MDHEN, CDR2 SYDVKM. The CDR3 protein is CASRFRASVPGTDTQYF. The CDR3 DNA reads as TGTGCCAGCAGGTTTAGGGCTTCTGTTCCGGGGACAGATACGCAGTATTTT.